The T cell receptor beta chain described here comes from a study of blood T cell repertoires in COVID-19. Study summary: Acute and convalescent COVID-19 samples came from the United States, Italy and Spain. Nucleic acid was either cDNA or gDNA, and it came from T cells, B-cell-depleted T cells, or PBMCs.

In the study's own analysis: Researchers report that nucleated cell counts were estimated from reference gene primer amplification. Using immunoSEQ multiplex PCR, the repertoire was profiled, and TCRdb retains in-frame clones only, with some absent. That table gives V, J and clone size, and the DNA gave D and trimming. The table records 80,000 to 100,000 clones, approximately 72% of them present only once. This clone was seen only once. The CDR3 length is 15 residues. Germline CDR1 reads SGHDT; CDR2 reads YYEEEE. The V end was cut by 4 bases, the J end by 4 bases, with 17 bases between. Material for sequencing was peripheral blood. This sequence originates from a man between 65 and 79 years old with acute or convalescent COVID-19. The J gene is TRBJ2-5, the V gene TRBV5-6; maybe TRBD1 (5 bases). Written as DNA, the CDR3 is TGTGCCAGCAGCCTTGTAGCTGCAGGGCGAGAGACCCAGTACTTC. As protein: CASSLVAAGRETQYF.